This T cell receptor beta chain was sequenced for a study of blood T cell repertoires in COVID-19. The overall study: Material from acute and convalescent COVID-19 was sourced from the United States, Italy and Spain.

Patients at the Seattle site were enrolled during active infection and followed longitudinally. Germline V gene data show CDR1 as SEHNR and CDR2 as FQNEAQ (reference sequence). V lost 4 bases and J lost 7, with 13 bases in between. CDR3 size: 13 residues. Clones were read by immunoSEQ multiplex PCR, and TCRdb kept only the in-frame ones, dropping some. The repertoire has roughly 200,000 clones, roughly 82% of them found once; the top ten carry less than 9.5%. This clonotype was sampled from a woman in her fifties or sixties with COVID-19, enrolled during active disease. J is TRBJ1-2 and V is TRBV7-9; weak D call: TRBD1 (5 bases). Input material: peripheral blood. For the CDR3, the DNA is TGTGCCAGCAGCTCTTCCAGGGTTACTGGCTACACCTTC. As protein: CASSSSRVTGYTF.